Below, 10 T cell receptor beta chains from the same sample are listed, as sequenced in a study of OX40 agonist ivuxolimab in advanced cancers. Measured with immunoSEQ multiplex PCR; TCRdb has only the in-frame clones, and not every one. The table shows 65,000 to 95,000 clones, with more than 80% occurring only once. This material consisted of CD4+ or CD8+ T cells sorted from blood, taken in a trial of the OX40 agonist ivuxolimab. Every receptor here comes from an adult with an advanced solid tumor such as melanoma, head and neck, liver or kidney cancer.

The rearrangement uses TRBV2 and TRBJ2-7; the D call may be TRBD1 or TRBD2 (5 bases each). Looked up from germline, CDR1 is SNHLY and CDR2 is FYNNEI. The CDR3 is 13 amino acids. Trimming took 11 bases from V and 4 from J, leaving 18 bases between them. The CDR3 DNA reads TGTGCCTCGACGGGGCAGGGTCGATACGAGCAGTACTTC. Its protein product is CASTGQGRYEQYF. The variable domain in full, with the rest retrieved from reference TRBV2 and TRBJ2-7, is EPEVTQTPSHQVTQMGQEVILRCVPISNHLYFYWYRQILGQKVEFLVSFYNNEISEKSEIFDDQFSVERPDGSNFTLKIRSTKLEDSAMYFCASTGQGRYEQYFGPGTRLTVT.

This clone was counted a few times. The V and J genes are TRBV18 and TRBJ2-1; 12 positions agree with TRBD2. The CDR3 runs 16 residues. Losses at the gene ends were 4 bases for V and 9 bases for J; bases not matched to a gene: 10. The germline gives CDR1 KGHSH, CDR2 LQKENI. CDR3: CASSLTSGRNSGEQFF. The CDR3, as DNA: TGTGCCAGCTCACTGACTAGCGGGAGAAATTCGGGTGAGCAGTTCTTC.

CDR3 amino acids: CASSQNPRDSGELFF. Written as DNA, the CDR3 is TGCGCCAGCAGTCAGAACCCTCGGGACTCCGGGGAGCTGTTTTTT. The chain employs TRBV23-1 and TRBJ2-2, with a weak D call TRBD2 (6 bases). TRBV23-1 is given ORF status, its function remaining uncertain. Trimming cost V 3 bases and J 6 bases, with 14 bases left between them. The CDR3 covers 15 residues.

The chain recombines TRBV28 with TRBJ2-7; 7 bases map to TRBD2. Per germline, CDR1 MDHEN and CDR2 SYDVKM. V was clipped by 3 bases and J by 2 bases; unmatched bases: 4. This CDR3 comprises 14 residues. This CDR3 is CASSFASGAYEQYF. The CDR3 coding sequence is TGTGCCAGCAGTTTTGCTAGCGGCGCCTACGAGCAGTACTTC.

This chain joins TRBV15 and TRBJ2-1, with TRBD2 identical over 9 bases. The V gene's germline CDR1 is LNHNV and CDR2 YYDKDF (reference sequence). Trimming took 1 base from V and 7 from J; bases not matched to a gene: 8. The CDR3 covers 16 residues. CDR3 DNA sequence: TGTGCCACCAGCAGAGTCGGCGGGAGGGCCGTAAATGAGCAGTTCTTC. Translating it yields CATSRVGGRAVNEQFF.

This CDR3 is CASSQNPGQGAYEQYF. Written as DNA, the CDR3 is TGTGCCAGCAGCCAAAACCCGGGACAGGGGGCTTACGAGCAGTACTTC. J is TRBJ2-7 and V is TRBV14, with 12 bases lining up with TRBD1. With V trimmed by 2 bases and J by 4 bases, 6 bases remained unmatched. This CDR3 spans 16 amino acids. Per germline, CDR1 SGHDN and CDR2 FVKESK.

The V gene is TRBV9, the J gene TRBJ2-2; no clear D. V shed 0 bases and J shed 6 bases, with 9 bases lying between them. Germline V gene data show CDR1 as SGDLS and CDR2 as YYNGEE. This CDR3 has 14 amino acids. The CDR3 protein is CASSVDVIPGELFF. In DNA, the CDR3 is TGTGCCAGCAGCGTAGACGTCATCCCCGGGGAGCTGTTTTTT.

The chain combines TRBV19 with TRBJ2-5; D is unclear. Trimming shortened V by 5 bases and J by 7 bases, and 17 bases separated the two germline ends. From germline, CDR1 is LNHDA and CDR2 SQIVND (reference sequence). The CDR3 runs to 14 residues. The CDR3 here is CASSSGSSGGTQYF. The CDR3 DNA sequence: TGTGCCAGTAGTTCCGGGTCTTCGGGTGGGACCCAGTACTTC.

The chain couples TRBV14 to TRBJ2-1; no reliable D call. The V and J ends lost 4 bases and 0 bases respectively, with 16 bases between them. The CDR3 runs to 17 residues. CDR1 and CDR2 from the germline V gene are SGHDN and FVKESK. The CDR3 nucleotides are TGTGCCAGCAGCCGGGTAGGAGATCCAAGCTCCTACAATGAGCAGTTCTTC. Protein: CASSRVGDPSSYNEQFF.

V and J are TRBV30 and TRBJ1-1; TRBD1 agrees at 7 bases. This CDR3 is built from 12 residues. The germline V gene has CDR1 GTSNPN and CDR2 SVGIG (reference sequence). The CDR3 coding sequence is TGTGCAGGGGGCAGGTTGCGCACTGAAGCTTTCTTT. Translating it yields CAGGRLRTEAFF.